Below, 21 T cell receptor beta chains from the same sample are listed, as sequenced in a study of cytotoxic CD8 clonotypes in ibrutinib-treated CLL. Only in-frame clones appear in the TCRdb table, and some are missing; sequencing was by immunoSEQ multiplex PCR. This sample has fewer than 300,000 clones, with less than 85% found just once. The sample was PBMCs, taken at disease progression, from a patient treated with ibrutinib. Receptor source: a human donor with chronic lymphocytic leukemia.

The V call is TRBV11-2, the J call TRBJ1-1; D not resolved. The CDR3 is made up of 12 amino acids. The V gene lost 4 bases and the J gene lost 8 bases, with 11 bases spanning the gap. CDR1 SGHAT and CDR2 FQNNGV come from the germline V gene. This chain's CDR3 is CASSSEGREAFF. The CDR3 nucleotides are TGTGCCAGCAGCTCAGAGGGTAGAGAAGCTTTCTTT.

The sample holds a few counts of this clone. The chain has TRBV15 and TRBJ2-5; the D is unclear. This CDR3 has 14 amino acids. Per germline, CDR1 LNHNV and CDR2 YYDKDF (reference sequence). V dropped 0 bases and J dropped 2 bases, with 7 bases sitting between them. CDR3 nucleotide sequence: TGTGCCACCAGCAGAGATAAACCGCAAGAGACCCAGTACTTC. Translated, it gives CATSRDKPQETQYF.

V and J are TRBV11-2 and TRBJ2-7; D call uncertain. V was cut by 5 bases and J by 1 base, with 9 bases left in between. The germline CDR1 and CDR2 sequences are SGHAT and FQNNGV. The CDR3 extends over 13 amino acids. The CDR3 loop is CASSVGLSYEQYF. The DNA for the CDR3 is TGTGCCAGCAGCGTCGGGCTGTCCTACGAGCAGTACTTC.

The chain is built from TRBV18 and TRBJ2-6, with a weak D call TRBD1 (5 bases). This CDR3 has 16 amino acids. The V gene lost 5 bases and the J gene lost 0 bases, with 11 bases spanning the gap. CDR1 and CDR2 from the germline V gene are KGHSH and LQKENI. For the CDR3, the DNA is TGTGCCAGCTCAATACAGGTTGGCTCTGGGGCCAACGTCCTGACTTTC. This codes for CASSIQVGSGANVLTF. Based on the CDR3 plus reference TRBV18 and TRBJ2-6, the full variable domain is NAGVMQNPRHLVRRRGQEARLRCSPMKGHSHVYWYRQLPEEGLKFMVYLQKENIIDESGMPKERFSAEFPKEGPSILRIQQVVRGDSAAYFCASSIQVGSGANVLTFGAGSRLTVL.

The genes are TRBV20-1 and TRBJ2-7; the D call may be TRBD1 or TRBD2 (5 bases each). V was clipped by 7 bases and J by 9 bases, with 7 bases between them. The germline CDR1 and CDR2 sequences are DFQATT and SNEGSKA (reference sequence). This CDR3 contains 8 residues. This CDR3 is CSVGGQYF. The CDR3 DNA is TGCAGTGTTGGGGGGCAGTACTTC.

The rearrangement links TRBV14 to TRBJ1-2; D not certain. Germline values: CDR1 SGHDN, CDR2 FVKESK. V shed 0 bases and J shed 5 bases, with 10 bases lying between them. The CDR3 is 14 residues long. For the CDR3, the DNA is TGTGCCAGCAGCCAAGAGTTCGGCGGGTATGGCTACACCTTC. Its protein product is CASSQEFGGYGYTF.

The gene calls are TRBV9 and TRBJ1-2; D gene uncertain. Trimming pared 5 bases from V and 5 bases from J, leaving 16 bases between. Germline V lookup: CDR1 SGDLS, CDR2 YYNGEE. This CDR3 has 14 residues. This CDR3 reads CASRYTDWGYGYTF. Written as DNA, the CDR3 is TGTGCCAGCAGATATACGGACTGGGGATATGGCTACACCTTC. Combining the CDR3 with reference TRBV9 and TRBJ1-2 gives the whole variable domain DSGVTQTPKHLITATGQRVTLRCSPRSGDLSVYWYQQSLDQGLQFLIQYYNGEERAKGNILERFSAQQFPDLHSELNLSSLELGDSALYFCASRYTDWGYGYTFGSGTRLTVV.

This chain uses TRBV5-1 with TRBJ2-1; maybe TRBD1 (5 bases). Germline-derived CDR1 and CDR2 are SGHRS and YFSETQ. Trimming stripped 6 bases from V and 0 bases from J, with 16 bases between. The CDR3 runs to 16 residues. CDR3 sequence: CASTLQGLTSYNEQFF. DNA for the CDR3: TGCGCCAGCACGTTGCAGGGTCTAACCTCCTACAATGAGCAGTTCTTC. Variable domain in full (rest from reference TRBV5-1 and TRBJ2-1): KAGVTQTPRYLIKTRGQQVTLSCSPISGHRSVSWYQQTPGQGLQFLFEYFSETQRNKGNFPGRFSGRQFSNSRSEMNVSTLELGDSALYLCASTLQGLTSYNEQFFGPGTRLTVL.

The chain employs TRBV10-3 and TRBJ1-5; weak D call: TRBD1 (5 bases). Trimming stripped 3 bases from V and 8 bases from J, with 17 bases between. CDR1 is ENHRY, CDR2 SYGVKD, per germline. The CDR3 is made up of 15 amino acids. The CDR3 loop reads CAISDPHRPGKPQHF. CDR3 nucleotide sequence: TGTGCCATCAGTGATCCCCACAGGCCTGGGAAGCCCCAGCATTTT.

This clone has a handful of counts. The gene calls are TRBV4-1 and TRBJ2-7; the D gene could be TRBD1 or TRBD2 (5 bases each). CDR3 length equals 13 residues. CDR1 and CDR2 (germline): MGHRA, YSYEKL. V shed 4 bases and J shed 3 bases, with 10 bases lying between them. CDR3 nucleotides: TGCGCCAGCAGCCTCCGGGACGGCTACGAGCAGTACTTC. It is translated as CASSLRDGYEQYF.

This clone was recorded a few times. The V and J genes are TRBV1 and TRBJ2-5; the D call TRBD2 from the table was never checked on the DNA. TRBV1 is reported as a pseudogene. The length of the CDR3 is 17 residues. CDR3 sequence reads: CTSSQDPASGVRETQYF. The CDR3 nucleotides read TGCACCAGCAGCCAAGATCCTGCTAGCGGGGTGAGGGAGACCCAGTACTTC.

The V and J genes are TRBV2 and TRBJ2-1; D perhaps matches TRBD2 (5 bases). Trimming removed 7 bases at V and 7 bases at J, with 17 bases between. This CDR3 is 14 amino acids long. The germline V gene has CDR1 SNHLY and CDR2 FYNNEI. The CDR3 loop reads CASTDSQNGNEQFF. The CDR3, as DNA: TGTGCCAGCACGGACTCCCAGAACGGGAATGAGCAGTTCTTC.

The chain has TRBV6-5 and TRBJ1-2, with D unclear. The ends were cut back, 2 bases at V and 4 bases at J, with 14 bases in the middle. Germline lookup yields CDR1 MNHEY and CDR2 SVGAGI. This CDR3 comprises 15 residues. CDR3 coding DNA: TGTGCCAGCAGTTACCGTCCCGGGTGGGTCTATGGCTACACCTTC. As protein: CASSYRPGWVYGYTF.

This clone was detected only once. The chain combines TRBV10-3 with TRBJ2-3; 13 bases map to TRBD2. Trimming at V came to 6 bases and at J to 6 bases, leaving 0 bases not matched to a gene. This CDR3 spans 13 amino acids. Germline CDR1 reads ENHRY; CDR2 reads SYGVKD. The chain's CDR3 is CAIRGLAGDTQYF. Written as DNA, the CDR3 is TGTGCCATCAGGGGACTAGCGGGGGATACGCAGTATTTT.

V usage is TRBV27 and J usage is TRBJ1-2, with no clear D. Trimming left V 3 bases short and J 8 bases short, with 13 bases between. Germline V gene sequence: CDR1 MNHEY, CDR2 SMNVEV (reference sequence). The CDR3 has 13 amino acids. CDR3 amino acids: CASSFGPLGGYTF. CDR3 coding DNA: TGTGCCAGCAGTTTTGGACCTCTGGGAGGCTACACCTTC.

This chain links TRBV5-4 with TRBJ2-7, with 9 nucleotides matching TRBD2. With 4 bases clipped from V and 6 bases from J, the junction kept 11 bases outside the gene matches. The CDR3 spans 15 residues. CDR1 is SGHNT, CDR2 YYREEE, per germline (reference sequence). In DNA form, the CDR3 reads TGTGCCAGCAGCCACCCCGTGACTAGCGGTTTCGAGCAGTACTTC. Protein: CASSHPVTSGFEQYF.

This clone came up once. The genes are TRBV28 and TRBJ2-7; 9 nucleotides agree with TRBD1. The CDR3 is made up of 14 amino acids. Germline V CDR1 and CDR2: MDHEN, SYDVKM. The V and J ends lost 7 bases and 6 bases, in that order; junction bases with no gene match: 10. The CDR3 nucleotides are TGTGCCAGCAACAAATTCCGGGACAGGGCCGAGCAGTACTTC. Its protein product is CASNKFRDRAEQYF.

The rearrangement uses TRBV19 and TRBJ2-1, with D possibly being TRBD2 (7 bases). The CDR3 loop spans 16 amino acids. Germline values: CDR1 LNHDA, CDR2 SQIVND (reference sequence). Trimming removed 8 bases from V and 10 bases from J, with 27 bases in between. The CDR3 coding sequence is TGTGCCAGTGTCTCGGCTAGAACGGGGGGCCATTACGAGCAGTTCTTC. This translates into CASVSARTGGHYEQFF. Variable domain in full (rest from reference TRBV19 and TRBJ2-1): DGGITQSPKYLFRKEGQNVTLSCEQNLNHDAMYWYRQDPGQGLRLIYYSQIVNDFQKGDIAEGYSVSREKKESFPLTVTSAQKNPTAFYLCASVSARTGGHYEQFFGPGTRLTVL.

The chain links TRBV23-1 to TRBJ2-1; unclear D gene. TRBV23-1 is labeled an ORF, and its function is uncertain. The CDR3 is 17 amino acids. The germline V and J ends were trimmed by 6 bases and 4 bases, with 22 bases remaining between them. CDR3 in amino acids: CASSPTSPKDGYNEQFF. CDR3 DNA sequence: TGCGCCAGCAGCCCAACCAGCCCAAAGGACGGGTACAATGAGCAGTTCTTC.

Notes on this clone: Other DNA sequences in this sample translate to the same CDR3. This chain joins TRBV7-8 and TRBJ1-2; the match to TRBD1 covers 9 bases. The junction had 2 bases not matched to a gene; V was cut back by 5 bases and J by 4 bases. Germline assignment: CDR1 SGHVS and CDR2 FQNEAQ. CDR3 size: 13 residues. CDR3 in DNA: TGTGCCAGCAGCCTGGGACAGGGCTATGGCTACACCTTC. Its translation is CASSLGQGYGYTF.

V usage is TRBV18 and J usage is TRBJ1-2, with 7 bases that match TRBD1. V lost 8 bases, J lost 13 bases, and 16 bases stayed unmatched. Germline-derived CDR1 and CDR2 are KGHSH and LQKENI. The CDR3 loop spans 13 amino acids. The CDR3 sequence: CASTTRAGGPPTF. The CDR3, as DNA: TGTGCCAGCACCACGCGGGCAGGGGGGCCCCCCACCTTC.